Below are 8 T cell receptor beta chains sequenced from a single sample in a study of shared clonotypes between healthy human individuals. Sequenced by immunoSEQ multiplex PCR; TCRdb stores in-frame clones only, minus some. The repertoire holds roughly 2.5 million clones, around 94% seen once, with over 0.12% in the top ten. Sequenced material: naive CD4+ T cells sorted from blood. Subset in this sample: CD45RA+ positively selected. These receptors all stem from a man younger than 30 in good health.

The chain is built from TRBV7-9 and TRBJ1-5, with 7 nucleotides matching TRBD1. After removal of 5 bases from V and 9 bases from J, the junction contained 7 bases not matched to a gene. CDR1 SEHNR and CDR2 FQNEAQ come from the germline V gene (reference sequence). The CDR3 has 13 residues. In nucleotides, the CDR3 is TGTGCCAGCAGCCGACAGGGCCTTGGGCCCCAGCATTTT. Translation: CASSRQGLGPQHF.

J is TRBJ2-3 and V is TRBV29-1; TRBD2 is a possible D gene (7 bases). Between the trimmed V and J ends, which lost 7 bases and 0 bases, there was a span of 11 bases. Germline lookup yields CDR1 SQVTM and CDR2 ANQGSEA. This CDR3 has 13 residues. Here the CDR3 reads CSAEGGSTDTQYF. CDR3 bases: TGCAGCGCTGAGGGGGGGAGCACAGATACGCAGTATTTT.

This chain joins TRBV30 and TRBJ2-5; D unresolved. Trimming removed 4 bases from V and 5 bases from J, with 8 bases in between. The CDR3 length is 11 residues. Germline CDR1 is GTSNPN and CDR2 is SVGIG (reference sequence). The CDR3 sequence is CAWKRVETQYF. CDR3 DNA sequence: TGTGCCTGGAAAAGGGTGGAGACCCAGTACTTC.

V gene TRBV7-2 combines with J gene TRBJ2-7; D may match TRBD1 or TRBD2 (6 bases each). CDR3 size: 15 residues. Germline assignment: CDR1 SGHTA and CDR2 FQGNSA. Trimming removed 2 bases from V and 6 bases from J, with 17 bases in between. CDR3 in amino acids: CASSLTGGTPVEQYF. The DNA for the CDR3 is TGTGCCAGCAGCTTAACGGGCGGGACACCTGTCGAGCAGTACTTC.

This sequence joins TRBV27 and TRBJ2-3; D perhaps matches TRBD1 (5 bases). The CDR3 runs to 13 residues. V was clipped by 8 bases and J by 6 bases, with 15 bases between them. Per germline, CDR1 MNHEY and CDR2 SMNVEV (reference sequence). CDR3 region: CASPYLGVDTQYF. The CDR3 DNA is TGTGCCAGCCCCTACCTAGGGGTTGATACGCAGTATTTT.

The chain combines TRBV5-1 with TRBJ1-2; the D gene is possibly TRBD1 (6 bases). CDR1 is SGHRS, CDR2 YFSETQ, per germline. This CDR3 has 13 residues. The CDR3 nucleotides are TGCGCTTCAGGGGTAACAGGCGACTATGGCTACACCTTC. It translates to CASGVTGDYGYTF.

The gene calls are TRBV9 and TRBJ2-7; D is ambiguous. CDR1 SGDLS and CDR2 YYNGEE come from the germline V gene. CDR3 size: 15 residues. V lost 0 bases and J lost 3, with 13 bases in between. For the CDR3, the DNA is TGTGCCAGCAGCGTAGACCCCGCTCACATCTACGAGCAGTACTTC. Its translation is CASSVDPAHIYEQYF. Based on the CDR3 plus reference TRBV9 and TRBJ2-7, the full variable domain is DSGVTQTPKHLITATGQRVTLRCSPRSGDLSVYWYQQSLDQGLQFLIQYYNGEERAKGNILERFSAQQFPDLHSELNLSSLELGDSALYFCASSVDPAHIYEQYFGPGTRLTVT.

The CDR3 here is CASSVEQLGNTIYF. For the CDR3, the DNA is TGTGCCAGCAGCGTAGAACAGCTAGGAAACACCATATATTTT. The rearrangement joins TRBV9 to TRBJ1-3; D gene unclear. The CDR3 has 14 amino acids. CDR1 is SGDLS, CDR2 YYNGEE, per germline. V lost 0 bases and J 4 bases, leaving 8 bases between the germline ends.